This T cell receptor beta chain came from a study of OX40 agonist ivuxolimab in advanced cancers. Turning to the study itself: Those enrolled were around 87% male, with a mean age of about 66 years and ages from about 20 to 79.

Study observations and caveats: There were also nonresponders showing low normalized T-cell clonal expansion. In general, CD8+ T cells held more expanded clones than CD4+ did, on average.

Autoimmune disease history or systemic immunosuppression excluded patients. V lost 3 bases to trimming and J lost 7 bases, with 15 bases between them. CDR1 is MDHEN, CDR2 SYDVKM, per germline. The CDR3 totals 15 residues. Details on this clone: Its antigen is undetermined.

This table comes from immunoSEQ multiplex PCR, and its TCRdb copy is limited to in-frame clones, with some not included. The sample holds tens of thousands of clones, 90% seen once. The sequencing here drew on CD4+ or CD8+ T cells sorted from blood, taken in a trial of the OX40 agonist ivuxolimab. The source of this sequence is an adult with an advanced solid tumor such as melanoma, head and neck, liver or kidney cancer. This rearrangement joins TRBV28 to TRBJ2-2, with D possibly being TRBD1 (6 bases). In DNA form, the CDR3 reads TGTGCCAGCAGTTTCAGGCCAGGGGAGTACGGGGAGCTGTTTTTT. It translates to CASSFRPGEYGELFF.